This TCR beta chain was observed in a study of T cell responses to AZD1222 COVID-19 vaccine. On this clone: Antigen specificity is unknown.

Investigators merged groups given second doses at roughly 4 or roughly 12 weeks. The germline V gene encodes CDR1 MDHEN and CDR2 SYDVKM. Trimming at V came to 4 bases and at J to 0 bases, leaving 5 bases not matched to a gene. The CDR3 sequence is 15 residues long. Assay: immunoSEQ multiplex PCR; the TCRdb copy retains only in-frame clones and omits some. The repertoire includes 150,000 to 200,000 clones, about 91% of them detected once, and 1% to 1.5% sits in the top ten. Notes on the study in general: Targeting of unmutated variant regions was reportedly seen in nearly half of spike-specific TCRs. The donor group comprised mostly white British people and more females; the analysis possibly underestimated clonal diversity.

The rearrangement joins TRBV28 to TRBJ2-7; 8 nucleotides agree with TRBD2. The source of this sequence is an adult who received the AZD1222 COVID-19 vaccine. Sequences were derived from peripheral blood, sampled 28 days after the second AZD1222 dose. The CDR3 sequence: CASSWTSPPSYEQYF. The CDR3 DNA reads as TGTGCCAGCAGTTGGACTAGCCCGCCCTCCTACGAGCAGTACTTC.